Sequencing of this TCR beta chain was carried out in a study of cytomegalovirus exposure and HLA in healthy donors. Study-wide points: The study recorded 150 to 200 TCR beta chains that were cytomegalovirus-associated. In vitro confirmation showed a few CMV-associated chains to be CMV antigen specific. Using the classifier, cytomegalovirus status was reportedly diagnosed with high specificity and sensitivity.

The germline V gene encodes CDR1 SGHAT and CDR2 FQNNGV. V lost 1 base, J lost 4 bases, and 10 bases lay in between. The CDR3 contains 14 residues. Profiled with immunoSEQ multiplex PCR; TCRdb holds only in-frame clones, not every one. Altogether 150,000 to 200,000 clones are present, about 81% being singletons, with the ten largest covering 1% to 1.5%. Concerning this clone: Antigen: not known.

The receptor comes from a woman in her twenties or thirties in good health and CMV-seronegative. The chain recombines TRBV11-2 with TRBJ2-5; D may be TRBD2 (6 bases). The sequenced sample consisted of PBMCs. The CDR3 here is CASSLGGGVETQYF. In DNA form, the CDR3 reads TGTGCCAGCAGCTTAGGGGGCGGGGTAGAGACCCAGTACTTC.